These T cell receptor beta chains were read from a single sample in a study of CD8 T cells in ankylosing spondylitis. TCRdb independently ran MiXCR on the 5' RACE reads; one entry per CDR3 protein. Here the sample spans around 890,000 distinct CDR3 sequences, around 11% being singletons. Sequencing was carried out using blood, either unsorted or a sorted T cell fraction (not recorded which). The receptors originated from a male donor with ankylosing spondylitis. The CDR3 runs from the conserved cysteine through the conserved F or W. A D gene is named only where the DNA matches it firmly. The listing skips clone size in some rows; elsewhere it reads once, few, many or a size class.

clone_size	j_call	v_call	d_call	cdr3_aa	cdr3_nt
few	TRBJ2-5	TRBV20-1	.	CSARLGSQETQYF	TGCAGTGCTAGGTTGGGGTCTCAAGAGACCCAGTACTTC
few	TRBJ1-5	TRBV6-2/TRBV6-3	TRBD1	CATTDREGDQPQHF	TGTGCCACCACCGACAGGGAAGGGGATCAGCCCCAGCATTTT
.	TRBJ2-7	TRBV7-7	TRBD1	CASSKDRGGEQYF	TGTGCTAGCAGCAAAGACAGGGGCGGCGAGCAGTACTTC
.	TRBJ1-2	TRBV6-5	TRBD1	CASSYSSGGLLGYTF	TGTGCCAGCAGTTACTCGTCAGGGGGCCTCTTAGGCTACACCTTC
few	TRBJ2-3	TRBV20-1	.	CSARDFGGITDTQYF	TGCAGTGCTAGAGATTTCGGGGGCATCACAGATACGCAGTATTTT
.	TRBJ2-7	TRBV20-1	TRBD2	CSATEAGGYEQYF	TGCAGTGCTACGGAGGCGGGAGGATACGAGCAGTACTTC
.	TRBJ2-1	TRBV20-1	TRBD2	CSATGGLVSYNEQFF	TGCAGTGCTACGGGGGGTCTAGTCTCCTACAATGAGCAGTTCTTC
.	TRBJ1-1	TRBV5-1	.	CASSLISREGEAFF	TGCGCCAGCAGCTTAATATCCAGGGAAGGTGAAGCTTTCTTT
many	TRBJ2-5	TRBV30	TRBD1	CAWGRQGEETQYF	TGTGCCTGGGGCCGACAGGGCGAGGAGACCCAGTACTTC
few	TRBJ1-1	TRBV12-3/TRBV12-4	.	CASTRPENTEAFF	TGTGCCAGCACCCGTCCAGAGAACACTGAAGCTTTCTTT
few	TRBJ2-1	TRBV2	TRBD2	CASERLAGAGNNEQFF	TGTGCCAGCGAGAGACTAGCGGGGGCGGGGAACAATGAGCAGTTCTTC
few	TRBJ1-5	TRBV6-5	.	CASSYQQGDNQPQHF	TGTGCCAGCAGTTACCAACAGGGCGATAATCAGCCCCAGCATTTT
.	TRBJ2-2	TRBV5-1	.	CASSLGGTSLTGELFF	TGCGCCAGCAGCTTGGGGGGGACTTCACTCACCGGGGAGCTGTTTTTT
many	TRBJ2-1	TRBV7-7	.	CASSLAKTSSFSSYNEQFF	TGTGCTAGCAGCTTAGCGAAGACAAGCTCCTTTAGCTCCTACAATGAGCAGTTCTTC
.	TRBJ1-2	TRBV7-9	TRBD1	CASSSWDRNYGYTF	TGTGCCAGCAGCTCCTGGGACAGGAACTATGGCTACACCTTC
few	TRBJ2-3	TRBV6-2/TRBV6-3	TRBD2	CASQLGLAWYTQYF	TGTGCCAGCCAGCTCGGACTAGCGTGGTATACGCAGTATTTT
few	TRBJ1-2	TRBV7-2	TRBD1	CASSLKDRVAYTF	TGTGCCAGCAGCTTAAAGGACAGGGTAGCCTACACCTTC
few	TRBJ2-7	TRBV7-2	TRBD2	CASSLTGTSEQYF	TGTGCCAGCAGCTTGACCGGGACTAGCGAGCAGTACTTC
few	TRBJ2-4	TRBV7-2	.	CASSPPEGLAKNIQYF	TGTGCCAGCTCCCCACCTGAGGGTCTAGCCAAAAACATTCAGTACTTC
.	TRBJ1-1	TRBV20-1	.	CSAERFMNTEAFF	TGCAGCGCGGAAAGGTTCATGAACACTGAAGCTTTCTTT
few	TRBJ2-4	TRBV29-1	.	CSVDDGGNIQYF	TGCAGCGTTGACGACGGGGGAAACATTCAGTACTTC
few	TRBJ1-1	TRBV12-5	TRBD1	CASGFGGDRKAFF	TGTGCTAGTGGTTTCGGGGGGGACAGAAAGGCTTTCTTT
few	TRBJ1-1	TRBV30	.	CAWRPGTVMNTEAFF	TGTGCCTGGAGGCCCGGGACGGTCATGAACACTGAAGCTTTCTTT
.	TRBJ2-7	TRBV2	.	CASRKYGNNEQYF	TGTGCCAGCAGAAAGTACGGGAACAACGAGCAGTACTTC
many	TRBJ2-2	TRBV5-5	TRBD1	CASSWGTGGIFTGELFF	TGTGCCAGCAGCTGGGGGACAGGGGGCATATTCACCGGGGAGCTGTTTTTT
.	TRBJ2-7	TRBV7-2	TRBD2	CASSLRPLAGGDYEQYF	TGTGCCAGCAGCTTACGCCCACTAGCGGGAGGGGACTACGAGCAGTACTTC
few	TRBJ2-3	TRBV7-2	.	CASSPQRADTQYF	TGTGCCAGCAGCCCCCAACGGGCAGATACGCAGTATTTT
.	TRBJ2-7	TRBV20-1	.	CCASDPGILGPYEQYF	TGCTGTGCTAGTGATCCTGGAATCCTTGGGCCCTACGAGCAGTACTTC
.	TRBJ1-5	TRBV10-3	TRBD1	CAISESQATGGRQPQHF	TGTGCCATCAGTGAAAGCCAGGCGACAGGGGGACGTCAGCCCCAGCATTTT
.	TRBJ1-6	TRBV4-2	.	CASSQGRQNSPLHF	TGTGCCAGCAGCCAAGGCCGGCAGAATTCACCCCTCCACTTT
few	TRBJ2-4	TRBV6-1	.	CASSEGSFDAKNIQYF	TGTGCCAGCAGTGAAGGGTCTTTCGATGCCAAAAACATTCAGTACTTC
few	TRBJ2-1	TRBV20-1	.	CGAGTLAIYNEQFF	TGCGGCGCTGGGACACTAGCGATCTACAATGAGCAGTTCTTC
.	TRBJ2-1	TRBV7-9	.	CASSRGRTYNEQFF	TGTGCCAGCAGTAGGGGTAGGACCTACAATGAGCAGTTCTTC
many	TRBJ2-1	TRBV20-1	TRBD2	CSARSPGTSGGRVEQFF	TGCAGTGCTAGAAGTCCCGGGACTAGCGGGGGCCGGGTTGAGCAGTTCTTC
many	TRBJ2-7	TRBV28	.	CASKGEGQKVF	TGTGCCAGCAAAGGAGAGGGGCAGAAGGTATTT
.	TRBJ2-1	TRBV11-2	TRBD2	CATQGTSAYNEQFF	TGTGCCACCCAGGGGACTAGCGCCTACAATGAGCAGTTCTTC
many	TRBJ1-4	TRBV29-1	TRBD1	CSVETGVEEKLFF	TGCAGCGTTGAAACAGGGGTAGAGGAAAAACTGTTTTTT
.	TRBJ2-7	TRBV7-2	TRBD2	CASSLRIAGGDEQYF	TGTGCCAGCAGCTTACGGATAGCGGGAGGGGACGAGCAGTACTTC
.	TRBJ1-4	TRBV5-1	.	CASSLDRVGLANEKLFF	TGCGCCAGCAGCTTGGACAGGGTCGGGTTGGCTAATGAAAAACTGTTTTTT
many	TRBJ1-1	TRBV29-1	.	CSVMTGPNTEAFF	TGCAGCGTGATGACAGGACCGAACACTGAAGCTTTCTTT
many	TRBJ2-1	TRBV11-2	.	CASSPLGNEQFF	TGTGCCAGCAGCCCCTTAGGGAATGAGCAGTTCTTC
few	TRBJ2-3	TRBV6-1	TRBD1	CASRPSGTGQDTQYF	TGTGCCAGCAGACCTTCCGGGACAGGGCAAGATACGCAGTATTTT
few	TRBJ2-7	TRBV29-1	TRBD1	CSVERLRTGAYEQYF	TGCAGCGTTGAAAGGTTGCGGACAGGAGCCTACGAGCAGTACTTC
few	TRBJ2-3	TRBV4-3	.	CASSQEPETDTQYF	TGCGCCAGCAGCCAAGAACCCGAGACAGATACGCAGTATTTT
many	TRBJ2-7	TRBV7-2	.	CASSLVGQSSYEQYF	TGTGCCAGCAGCTTAGTAGGACAGAGCTCCTACGAGCAGTACTTC
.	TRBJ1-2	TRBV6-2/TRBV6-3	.	CASRIQQGYGYTF	TGTGCCAGCAGAATTCAACAAGGATATGGCTACACCTTC
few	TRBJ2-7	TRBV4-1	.	CASSGNSYEQYF	TGCGCCAGCAGCGGAAACTCCTACGAGCAGTACTTC
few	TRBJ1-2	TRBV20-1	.	CSLTEEYGYTF	TGCAGCTTAACCGAGGAGTATGGCTACACCTTC
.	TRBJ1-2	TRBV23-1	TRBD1	CASSHNRGDYGYTF	TGCGCCAGCAGTCATAACAGGGGGGACTATGGCTACACCTTC
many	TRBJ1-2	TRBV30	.	CAWSVRWRGDGYTF	TGTGCCTGGAGTGTAAGATGGCGAGGGGATGGCTACACCTTC
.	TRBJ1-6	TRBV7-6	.	CASSLEQGAFTGLNSPLHF	TGTGCCAGCAGCTTAGAACAGGGAGCTTTTACCGGTCTGAATTCACCCCTCCACTTT
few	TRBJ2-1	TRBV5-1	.	CASREGTNNEQFF	TGCGCCAGCCGAGAAGGGACAAACAATGAGCAGTTCTTC